This T cell receptor beta chain was identified in a study of Graves' ophthalmopathy and Graves' hyperthyroidism. This clonotype turned up a few times. RNA transcripts were the source from which TCR beta CDR3 regions were amplified. After a first-round RT-PCR with HTBI primers, a second-round multiplex PCR was run. TCRdb reprocessed the multiplex PCR reads via MiXCR and lists one record per CDR3 protein. Among 600,000 to 650,000 distinct CDR3 sequences listed, approximately 21% were seen once. The TCR was taken from a woman aged 18-35 years with stable Graves' hyperthyroidism. Some clones in this sample may be carry-over from other donors' samples. The sequencing sample was made of peripheral blood.

The CDR3 DNA reads as TGTGCCAGCAGCCACTCAGGGGATGATGGCTACACCTTC. Translation: CASSHSGDDGYTF. The chain has TRBV11-2 and TRBJ1-2; maybe TRBD1 (6 bases). The CDR3 is 13 residues long. V lost 5 bases, J lost 6 bases, and 13 bases lay in between. Germline CDR1 reads SGHAT; CDR2 reads FQNNGV.